These 19 T cell receptor beta chains originate from one sample sequenced in a study of T cells in Graves' hyperthyroidism and ophthalmopathy. Amplified regions were TCR beta CDR3 sequences from RNA transcripts. The TCR CDR3 was amplified in a first-round RT-PCR using the HTBI primer set. TCRdb redid the calling of the multiplex PCR reads with MiXCR, one entry per CDR3 protein. The sample lists about 610,000 distinct CDR3 sequences; approximately 15% were seen once. The sequenced sample consisted of blood. These receptors all come from a woman between 35 and 50 years old with Graves' ophthalmopathy.

J is TRBJ2-2 and V is TRBV20-1; possibly TRBD1 for D (6 bases). V was shortened by 0 bases and J by 4 bases, with 15 bases between the two germline ends. The CDR3 covers 16 residues. Germline CDR1 DFQATT, CDR2 SNEGSKA (reference sequence). Written as DNA, the CDR3 is TGCAGTGCTAGAGATGGGCAGAGGGGGATCACCGGGGAGCTGTTTTTT. It codes for CSARDGQRGITGELFF.

This clonotype was seen at least ten times. The rearrangement links TRBV19 to TRBJ2-6, with unresolved D. Germline V gene data show CDR1 as LNHDA and CDR2 as SQIVND (reference sequence). The CDR3 runs to 16 residues. Trimming took 1 base from V and 0 from J, leaving 7 bases between them. The CDR3 nucleotides are TGTGCCAGTAGTATAGGCTCTAGCTCTGGGGCCAACGTCCTGACTTTC. Translated: CASSIGSSSGANVLTF.

This rearrangement joins TRBV4-1 to TRBJ2-7; 8 bases agree with TRBD2. This CDR3 is 15 amino acids long. Germline CDR1 and CDR2: MGHRA and YSYEKL. Trimming took 3 bases from V and 3 from J; bases not matched to a gene: 7. Here the CDR3 DNA reads TGCGCCAGCAGCCAGCAACTAGCGGAGATCTACGAGCAGTACTTC. This translates into CASSQQLAEIYEQYF.

This clonotype was counted at least ten times. J is TRBJ2-3 and V is TRBV6-4, with 11 bases matching TRBD2. The germline gives CDR1 MRHNA, CDR2 SNTAGT. V lost 5 bases to trimming and J lost 1 base; unmatched junction nucleotides: 5. This CDR3 has 16 residues. This chain's CDR3 is CASSLLAGGGTDTQYF. CDR3 nucleotides: TGTGCCAGCAGTCTTTTAGCGGGAGGGGGCACAGATACGCAGTATTTT.

The table lists this clonotype with a few counts. The chain joins TRBV12-3 or TRBV12-4 to TRBJ1-2; D might be TRBD1 (5 bases). The CDR3 runs 14 residues. Trimming stripped 7 bases from V and 7 bases from J, with 19 bases between. Here the CDR3 reads CASTNLQGRGGYTF. CDR3 DNA sequence: TGTGCCAGCACAAACCTCCAGGGACGGGGTGGCTACACCTTC.

This clonotype was observed once. The chain joins TRBV7-8 to TRBJ1-5; 7 bases fit TRBD1. Germline lookup yields CDR1 SGHVS and CDR2 FQNEAQ. J lost 7 bases, V lost 0 bases, and 6 bases had no gene match. The CDR3 contains 15 residues. Written as DNA, the CDR3 is TGTGCCAGCAGCTTAGCCGAGACAGGGAGGCAGCCCCAGCATTTT. Its translation: CASSLAETGRQPQHF.

There are many counts of this clonotype. The chain links TRBV11-2 to TRBJ2-2; D tentatively fits TRBD1 or TRBD2 (6 bases each). The ends were cut back, 3 bases at V and 4 bases at J, with 15 bases in the middle. This CDR3 region has 16 residues. The germline gives CDR1 SGHAT, CDR2 FQNNGV. The DNA of the CDR3 is TGTGCCAGCAGCTTTAGGGGGGCTTCGAGCACCGGGGAGCTGTTTTTT. The encoded protein is CASSFRGASSTGELFF.

A few counts support this clonotype. This chain connects TRBV27 to TRBJ2-2, with D maybe TRBD2 (6 bases). Germline lookup yields CDR1 MNHEY and CDR2 SMNVEV (reference sequence). V lost 5 bases, J lost 1 base, and 11 bases lay in between. The CDR3 runs to 15 residues. The CDR3 region is CASSHLALNTGELFF. CDR3 DNA sequence: TGTGCCAGCAGTCACCTAGCGCTGAACACCGGGGAGCTGTTTTTT.

This clonotype was found many times. The chain links TRBV6-1 to TRBJ2-7; a possible D gene is TRBD2 (5 bases). V was pared by 5 bases and J by 3 bases, with 8 bases between. Germline lookup yields CDR1 MNHNS and CDR2 SASEGT. The CDR3 consists of 12 residues. The CDR3 DNA reads TGTGCCAGCAGTCCCGGGAACTACGAGCAGTACTTC. It is translated as CASSPGNYEQYF.

The genes are TRBV4-2 and TRBJ2-7; weak D call: TRBD1 (5 bases). The V end lost 0 bases, the J end lost 5 bases, and 11 bases lay between the germline ends. Germline V lookup: CDR1 LGHNA, CDR2 YNFKEQ. This CDR3 spans 14 amino acids. Written as DNA, the CDR3 is TGTGCCAGCAGCCAAGAAGGGGCGAGGAACGAGCAGTACTTC. Protein product: CASSQEGARNEQYF.

This clonotype has a handful of counts. The rearrangement links TRBV3-1 to TRBJ1-1; the D is unclear. The CDR3 contains 13 residues. The germline V and J ends were trimmed by 1 base and 1 base, with 4 bases remaining between them. Germline CDR1 LGHDT, CDR2 YNNKEL (reference sequence). CDR3 nucleotide sequence: TGTGCCAGCAGCCAAGTGGCGAACACTGAAGCTTTCTTT. Translated: CASSQVANTEAFF.

The gene calls are TRBV19 and TRBJ2-7, with D possibly being TRBD1 (5 bases). This CDR3 is 13 amino acids long. The ends were cut back, 5 bases at V and 3 bases at J, with 11 bases in the middle. CDR1 is LNHDA and CDR2 is SQIVND in the germline V gene (reference sequence). CDR3 sequence: CASSGQELYEQYF. The CDR3 region has the DNA TGTGCCAGTAGTGGACAAGAACTCTACGAGCAGTACTTC.

This clonotype came up many times. V is TRBV5-6 and J is TRBJ2-5; D may be TRBD2 (6 bases). The CDR3 runs 13 residues. Germline V gene data show CDR1 as SGHDT and CDR2 as YYEEEE. V lost 7 bases and J lost 9, with 19 bases in between. The CDR3 region is CASRSLGLRSQYF. The CDR3 DNA reads TGTGCCAGCCGATCATTGGGACTTCGGTCCCAGTACTTC.

The chain joins TRBV11-1 to TRBJ1-2; D is unresolved. The CDR3 loop spans 18 amino acids. V lost 5 bases and J 4 bases, leaving 26 bases between the germline ends. CDR1 and CDR2 from the germline V gene are SGHAT and FQDESV (reference sequence). CDR3 amino acids: CASSALVGRGLRSYGYTF. The CDR3 region has the DNA TGTGCCAGCAGCGCCCTTGTCGGACGGGGATTAAGGAGCTATGGCTACACCTTC.

The chain carries TRBV6-1 and TRBJ1-3, with D perhaps TRBD1 (5 bases). Germline V CDR1 and CDR2: MNHNS, SASEGT. This CDR3 has 14 residues. V was cut by 7 bases and J by 4 bases, with 14 bases left in between. CDR3 bases: TGTGCCAGCACTCGAACAGGAGTCGGAAACACCATATATTTT. Translated: CASTRTGVGNTIYF.

This clonotype was detected ten times or more. The gene calls are TRBV3-1 and TRBJ1-2, with D possibly being TRBD1 (5 bases). This CDR3 region has 16 residues. V was pared by 1 base and J by 1 base, with 13 bases between. Germline assignment: CDR1 LGHDT and CDR2 YNNKEL (reference sequence). The CDR3 region is CASSQGPQGYNYGYTF. The CDR3 bases are TGTGCCAGCAGCCAAGGACCCCAGGGTTATAACTATGGCTACACCTTC.

This clonotype was picked up a small number of times. V and J are TRBV5-8 and TRBJ1-2; D remains ambiguous. Germline values: CDR1 SGHTS, CDR2 YDEGEE. The CDR3 runs 15 residues. V lost 0 bases to trimming and J lost 2 bases, with 11 bases between them. CDR3 protein: CASSLDLGPNYGYTF. The DNA for the CDR3 is TGTGCCAGCAGCTTGGATCTTGGGCCCAACTATGGCTACACCTTC.

The table lists this clonotype with many counts. This chain uses TRBV4-1 with TRBJ1-1, with D unresolved. The germline V gene has CDR1 MGHRA and CDR2 YSYEKL. The CDR3 has 14 residues. V was shortened by 0 bases and J by 7 bases, with 12 bases between the two germline ends. In DNA form, the CDR3 reads TGCGCCAGCAGCCAAGACACGACAACCGATGAAGCTTTCTTT. Its protein product is CASSQDTTTDEAFF.

In its sample, this clonotype ranks as medium-sized (0.01 to 0.1%). The chain carries TRBV6-2 or TRBV6-3 and TRBJ1-1; D not resolved. The V and J ends lost 2 bases and 1 base respectively, with 2 bases between them. The germline CDR1 and CDR2 sequences are MNHEY and SVGEGT. The CDR3 has 12 residues. The CDR3 here is CASSYRNTEAFF. As DNA, the CDR3 is TGTGCCAGCAGTTACAGGAACACTGAAGCTTTCTTT.